A single sample is the source of the 9 T cell receptor beta chains below, sequenced in a study of CD8 T cells in Susac syndrome. Random hexamers were used to reverse transcribe the RNA input (roughly 0.5 to 1 ug). TCRdb reprocessed the immunoSEQ multiplex PCR reads with MiXCR, giving one entry per CDR3 protein. The repertoire holds some 180,000 distinct CDR3 sequences, with about 95% as singletons. Material for sequencing was CD4+ T cells from PBMCs. The origin of the receptors is a human donor in good health.

The DNA of the CDR3 is TGTGCCAGCAGTTACACCACCTTTCGCGAGCAGTACTTC. It encodes CASSYTTFREQYF. The genes are TRBV6-5 and TRBJ2-7; D is unresolved. The CDR3 consists of 13 residues. CDR1 MNHEY and CDR2 SVGAGI come from the germline V gene. Trimming left V 2 bases short and J 6 bases short, with 11 bases between.

The chain has TRBV30 and TRBJ1-1, with D hard to call. Trimming shortened V by 4 bases and J by 4 bases, and 19 bases separated the two germline ends. Germline V gene lookup returns CDR1 GTSNPN and CDR2 SVGIG (reference sequence). This CDR3 contains 15 residues. The CDR3: CAWNAHLSRSTEAFF. The CDR3 bases are TGTGCCTGGAATGCACACCTATCAAGAAGCACTGAAGCTTTCTTT.

This chain joins TRBV12-3 or TRBV12-4 and TRBJ2-1; D tentatively fits TRBD1 or TRBD2 (5 bases each). The CDR3 has 13 residues. V shed 5 bases and J shed 6 bases, with 11 bases lying between them. CDR3 sequence reads: CASSPPGPNEQFF. CDR3 bases: TGTGCCAGCAGTCCTCCGGGGCCCAATGAGCAGTTCTTC.

J is TRBJ1-1 and V is TRBV12-3 or TRBV12-4, with TRBD1 matching over 7 bases. V was clipped by 8 bases and J by 2 bases; unmatched bases: 8. CDR3 length equals 14 residues. The chain's CDR3 is CASRWDSSNTEAFF. In nucleotides, the CDR3 is TGTGCCAGCCGATGGGACAGTTCCAACACTGAAGCTTTCTTT.

The chain employs TRBV7-9 and TRBJ1-5; D gene ambiguous. Germline loops: CDR1 SEHNR, CDR2 FQNEAQ (reference sequence). CDR3 length: 14 residues. Trimming shortened V by 4 bases and J by 4 bases, and 11 bases separated the two germline ends. CDR3 sequence (DNA): TGTGCCAGCAGCTCCATCCGGGGAAATCAGCCCCAGCATTTT. The encoded protein is CASSSIRGNQPQHF.

As regards this clonotype: At one end, the junction sequence differs from germline, possibly due to a read error. The gene calls are TRBV12-3 or TRBV12-4 and TRBJ2-2, with a possible D match to TRBD1 (6 bases). This CDR3 region has 15 residues. In DNA, the CDR3 is TGTGCCAGCAGTTATGGGGGCGCGAAGACCGGGGAGCTGTTTTTT. Translation gives CASSYGGAKTGELFF.

The chain is built from TRBV30 and TRBJ2-7, with 8 positions matching TRBD2. There are 12 residues in the CDR3. Germline trimming cut 3 bases from V and 3 bases from J; bases unmatched to any gene: 1. CDR1 and CDR2 from the germline V gene are GTSNPN and SVGIG (reference sequence). CDR3 sequence: CAWSLAGYEQYF. CDR3 nucleotides: TGTGCCTGGAGCCTAGCGGGCTACGAGCAGTACTTC.

The rearrangement joins TRBV20-1 to TRBJ2-5; TRBD2 matches 7 bases. The junction had 8 bases not matched to a gene; V was cut back by 3 bases and J by 1 base. Germline CDR1 is DFQATT and CDR2 is SNEGSKA (reference sequence). CDR3 length equals 15 residues. The CDR3 DNA reads TGCAGTGCTAGGGCCCCCGGCGGGGGCCAAGAGACCCAGTACTTC. The encoded protein is CSARAPGGGQETQYF.

The chain recombines TRBV7-2 with TRBJ2-3; tentatively, D is TRBD2 (5 bases). V was trimmed by 1 base and J by 2 bases, leaving 7 bases between them. The CDR3 runs to 14 residues. Germline CDR1 and CDR2: SGHTA and FQGNSA. The CDR3 protein is CASSLGTHTDTQYF. Here the CDR3 DNA reads TGTGCCAGCAGCTTAGGGACTCACACAGATACGCAGTATTTT.